This T cell receptor (beta chain) was obtained from a study of T cells in women clearing cervical HPV infection. Overall study: Controls' single incident HPV16 infection cleared within 12 months without precancer. Study results and caveats: CIN3+ cases had significantly higher TCR repertoire richness than controls, but evenness did not differ.

CDR3 length: 15 residues. Germline CDR1 and CDR2: LGHNA and YNFKEQ. immunoSEQ multiplex PCR used an average of 1200 ng genomic DNA. The protocol was immunoSEQ multiplex PCR, while the TCRdb copy is restricted to in-frame clones and leaves out a portion. This table holds about 32,000 clones. As regards this clone: Its specificity is unknown. Mismatch with germline at one junction end may stem from a read error. The read halts 3 residues ahead of the CDR3 end, with the missing end drawn from the germline J gene.

V is TRBV4-2 and J is TRBJ1-2; D unresolved. Sequenced sample: blood buffy coat. The TCR comes from a woman aged 18 to 69 with a cervical HPV16 infection that either progressed to CIN3+ or cleared (not recorded which). CDR3 bases read: TGCGCCAGCAGCCAAGAATCTAACAGAGACTATGGC. Translating gives CASSQESNRDYG. The CDR3 in full is CASSQESNRDYGYTF.